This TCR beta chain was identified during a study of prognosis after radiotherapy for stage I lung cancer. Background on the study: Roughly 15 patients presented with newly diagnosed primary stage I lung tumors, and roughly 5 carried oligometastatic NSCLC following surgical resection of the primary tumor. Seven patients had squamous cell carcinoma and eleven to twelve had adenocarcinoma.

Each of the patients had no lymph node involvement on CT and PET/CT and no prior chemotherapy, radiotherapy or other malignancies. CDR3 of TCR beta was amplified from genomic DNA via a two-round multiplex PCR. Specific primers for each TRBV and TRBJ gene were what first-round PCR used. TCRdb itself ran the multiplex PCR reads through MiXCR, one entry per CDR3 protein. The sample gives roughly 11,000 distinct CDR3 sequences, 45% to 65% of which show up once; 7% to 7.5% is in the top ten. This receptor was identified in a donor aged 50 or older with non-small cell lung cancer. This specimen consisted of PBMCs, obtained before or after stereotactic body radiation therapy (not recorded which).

CDR3 region: CASRSGTSSNYGYTF. DNA for the CDR3: TGTGCCAGCAGGTCCGGGACCTCCAGCAACTATGGCTACACCTTC. The genes are TRBV6-1 and TRBJ1-2, with D possibly matching TRBD1 (5 bases). The V end was cut by 6 bases, the J end by 2 bases, with 16 bases between. In germline, CDR1 is MNHNS, CDR2 SASEGT. The CDR3 runs to 15 residues.